This T cell receptor (beta chain) comes out of a study of CD8 T cells in Susac syndrome. Random hexamers were used to reverse transcribe an amount of 0.5 to 1 ug RNA. TCRdb redid the calling of the immunoSEQ multiplex PCR reads with MiXCR, one entry per CDR3 protein. The sample shows around 69,000 distinct CDR3 sequences, roughly 92% of them seen only once. The CDR3 is 14 residues long. Trimming cost V 0 bases and J 3 bases, with 8 bases left between them. Germline assignment: CDR1 SGHTA and CDR2 FQGTGA. This receptor was identified in a human donor with Susac syndrome. The chain recombines TRBV7-3 with TRBJ1-1; perhaps TRBD1 as D (5 bases). Sequencing was performed on CD8+ T cells from PBMCs. The CDR3 loop reads CASSLTGAYTEAFF. DNA of the CDR3: TGTGCCAGCAGCTTAACAGGGGCCTACACTGAAGCTTTCTTT.